Here is one T cell receptor (beta chain) with its context. This CDR3 has 13 residues. The germline CDR1 and CDR2 sequences are MNHEY and SMNVEV (reference sequence). The V end was cut by 6 bases, the J end by 6 bases, with 14 bases between. This specimen comes from a study of radiotherapy plus CTLA-4 blockade in lung cancer. The protocol was immunoSEQ multiplex PCR, while the TCRdb copy is restricted to in-frame clones and leaves out a portion. The sample yields about 39,000 clones, just under 80% seen once. The chain carries TRBV27 and TRBJ1-1; possibly TRBD1 for D (5 bases). Material: peripheral blood, obtained from a patient treated with radiotherapy plus ipilimumab. This TCR came from a human donor with non-small cell lung cancer that progressed on radiotherapy plus ipilimumab. Here the CDR3 reads CASSPRAIAEAFF. The DNA for the CDR3 is TGTGCCAGCAGCCCCAGGGCGATCGCTGAAGCTTTCTTT.